This entry concerns a single T cell receptor (beta chain). Its binding antigen is unknown. No clone much larger than this one lies a single base away; base qualities are absent. This entry belongs to a study of immune evolution from preneoplasia to lung adenocarcinoma (dated by TCRdb to 2020 to 2023). For the wider study: No AAH lesions showed HLA loss of heterozygosity, compared with 5.5% to 8% of AIS, 15% of MIA and around a third of ADC lesions. The study combined immune gene expression, TCR sequencing and multiplex immunofluorescence to profile immune contexture across lung adenocarcinoma precursors and invasive adenocarcinoma. Resected precursor lesions (AAH, AIS, MIA) and invasive adenocarcinomas were each compared against paired morphologically normal lung tissue. Sample size was based on specimen availability rather than a prior power calculation. Whole exome sequencing and methylation data from the same cohort of nodules were integrated with the immune data. In total, the cohort included 50 or so patients with pulmonary nodules, all of whom underwent surgical resection. TCR sequencing data were obtained from under 60 patients. It was reported in the study that 105 samples were used for TCR sequencing. POLYSOLVER was used to infer class I HLA alleles from exome data, and LOHHLA was used to detect allele-specific HLA loss.

CDR1 and CDR2, per the germline V gene, are SGHVS and FNYEAQ. The CDR3 spans 13 residues, from the cysteine through the phenylalanine. Just the 39-base CDR3 DNA is kept, in frame starting at base 1. The junction shows trimming of 8 bases on V and 4 bases on J, and the gene matches do not reach 8 bases of it. Using the immunoSEQ hsTCRbeta Kit, TCR beta CDR3 regions were sequenced from DNA. In the source study's methods: The ImmunoSEQ Analyzer was used to analyse the TCR sequencing data. T cell clonality was defined as 1 minus Pielou's evenness, calculated on productive rearrangements. To measure T cell diversity, the inverse Simpson index was applied to productive templates. T cell density was TCR beta template counts normalized to usable DNA, estimated by amplifying and sequencing housekeeping genes. TCR metrics were compared across histologic stages using two-sided Kruskal-Wallis tests. As stored in TCRdb, this immuneACCESS dataset retains in-frame rearrangements with V and J assigned. A fraction of the clones does not appear; measured against another copy, unresolved V genes explain less than half of the discrepancy, and the remainder lacks a known reason. The DNA gave D and trimming, while V, J and clone size come from that table. Present in this sample are about 6,600 clones, approximately 80% of which were seen just once. The ten biggest clones cover roughly 6.5% of the sample.

The full study reports these points: The findings reflected association rather than direct causation, and larger cohorts with long-term follow-up and longitudinal biopsies were considered necessary. Clonality was highest in normal lung, while later-stage lesions appeared to have lower clonality but higher T cell density and diversity. Because all patients were from Japan and China, applicability to Western populations was uncertain. KRAS-mutant nodules showed the highest T cell clonality compared with EGFR-mutant or double wild-type lesions. Normal lung had the highest top T cell clone frequencies, which appeared to decline progressively from AAH through AIS, MIA and invasive adenocarcinoma.

Resection was performed on patients in Japan or China between the mid-2010s and the late 2010s. Two lung cancer pathologists independently reviewed H&E slides to confirm the histologic diagnosis of every case. For nucleic acid extraction, premalignant or tumor cells were enriched by macro-dissection following pathologic assessment. DNA was isolated from FFPE tissue using the AllPrep DNA/RNA FFPE Kit. Sequences were obtained from FFPE lung adenocarcinoma in situ tissue. The sample's cell subset or site label, decoded: preinvasive adenocarcinoma in situ (AIS). This sequence originates from a person aged 55-80 years with lung adenocarcinoma. The chain employs TRBV7-6 and TRBJ2-7; TRBD1 matches 7 bases in the middle. The nucleotides are TGTGCCAGCGGTCGACAGGGCTCGTACGAGCAGTACTTC. Its coded protein is CASGRQGSYEQYF. This CDR3, with the reference TRBV7-6 and TRBJ2-7 proteins standing in past its ends, gives the full variable domain GAGVSQSPRYKVTKRGQDVALRCDPISGHVSLYWYRQALGQGPEFLTYFNYEAQQDKSGLPNDRFSAERPEGSISTLTIQRTEQRDSAMYRCASGRQGSYEQYFGPGTRLTVT.